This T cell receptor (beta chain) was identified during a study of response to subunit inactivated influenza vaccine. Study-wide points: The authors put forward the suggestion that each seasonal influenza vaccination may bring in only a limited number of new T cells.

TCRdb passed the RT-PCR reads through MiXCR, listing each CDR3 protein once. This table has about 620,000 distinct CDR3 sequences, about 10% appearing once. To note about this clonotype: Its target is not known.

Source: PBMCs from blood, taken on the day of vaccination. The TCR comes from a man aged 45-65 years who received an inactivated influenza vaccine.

The CDR3, as DNA: TGTGCCAGCAGTTACGGTCCTGGCACAGATACGCAGTATTTT. Protein sequence: CASSYGPGTDTQYF. The chain recombines TRBV6-5 with TRBJ2-3, with unresolved D. This CDR3 comprises 14 residues. The V and J ends lost 2 bases and 1 base respectively, with 7 bases between them. Germline CDR1 and CDR2: MNHEY and SVGAGI.